Included here is one TCR beta chain sequence, with context. It has no known antigen specificity. Base qualities are not at hand, and no much larger clone is one base apart. This specimen belongs to a study of blood T cells in healthy people across ages (dated by TCRdb to between 2015 and 2017). About the full investigation: In model experiments, template switching captured roughly one uniquely barcoded TCR beta cDNA molecule for every two T cells. To avoid experimental bias, donors of different ages were randomly spread across the sequencing lanes. To track age-related changes in TCR beta repertoire diversity, the study relied on deep sequencing normalized with unique cDNA molecular identifiers. The study analyzed two additional independent replicas of 1 million unique cDNA reads from the same blood draw for two donors, one aged 18 to 29 and one aged 80 or older. Donors were grouped into four age groups: young (average 16 years), middle-aged (roughly 40), aged (about 60) and long-lived (approximately 82). Paper-wide results and their limitations: There was a strong correlation between observed TCR beta diversity and the percentage of naive T cells measured by flow cytometry. Because the CMV infection status of the donors was unknown, age-related changes in expanded clonotypes may potentially have been confounded. Estimates of total diversity based on one million sequenced T cells were regarded as lower bounds and as underestimates. Bulk unsorted PBMC profiling prevented conclusive comparison of naive and antigen-experienced compartments. As age increased, observed TCR beta diversity per million T cells dropped in a roughly linear way, and a significant reduction was already evident by age 40. Compared with the aged group, the long-lived group had more naive CD4+ T cells, fewer expanded clones and increased TCR diversity, a pattern suggesting age selection.

Libraries came from 5' RACE. This sample was sequenced with an Illumina HiSeq 2500. A second PCR of roughly 6 to 11 cycles was run with a J-beta primer mix and a sample-barcoded 5' primer. Each TCR beta cDNA molecule received a unique molecular identifier from a template-switch 5' adaptor carrying 12 random nucleotides. At least 2.5 million CDR3-containing paired-end reads were obtained from each sample. First-strand cDNA synthesis was performed from all RNA using the Mint cDNA synthesis kit, with priming by a TRBC-specific oligonucleotide. After uracil-DNA glycosylase treatment, a first 18-cycle PCR used universal primers M1SS and BC2_uni_R on all cDNA. Per the source publication's procedure: For normalization, 1 million high-quality reads were randomly selected from each sample, with every read carrying a distinct molecular identifier. Instead of being binned into consensus sequences, reads with shared molecular identifiers were discarded. CDR3 identification, clonotype clustering and error correction used MiTCR with a Q25 quality threshold and the strictest error-elimination algorithm. A nonparametric unseen species model using Euler transformation provided a lower-bound estimate of total TCR beta diversity. TCRdb passed the public sequencing reads through fastp at Q25 and MiXCR, retaining productive beta sequences. For every CDR3 protein sequence, its rows merge into one entry that carries the most common genes and DNA. These V and J calls are TCRdb output, not the study's own analysis. Counted in this sample were roughly 570,000 distinct CDR3 sequences; 27% of them appeared once. Together, the top ten hold about 18% of the sample.

The approximately 39 donors, aged about 6 to 100 years, were systemically healthy Caucasian individuals from Russia. Around 9.8 milliliters of peripheral blood were collected from each donor into EDTA-treated Vacutainer tubes. Ficoll-Paque density-gradient centrifugation was used to isolate PBMCs, with at least 6 million per sample. Total RNA, at least 5 micrograms per sample, was extracted from PBMCs with Trizol reagent. For every donor, an aliquot of PBMCs went through flow cytometry to measure the percentages of naive CD45RAhigh/CD27high T cells. This sequence was found in a woman between 65 and 79 years old in good health. The sample consisted of blood.

The DNA sequence is given as TGCAGTGTTGTCTGGGCTCACAAGAACATTCAGTACTTC. Translated, it reads CSVVWAHKNIQYF. The chain is encoded by TRBV20-1 joined to TRBJ2-4; the D segment cannot be called with confidence. Its CDR3 holds 13 amino acids, cysteine through phenylalanine. Only the CDR3 DNA stays, 39 bases, in frame from base 1. The germline V gene (reference sequence) sets CDR1 to DFQATT and CDR2 to SNEGSKA. The junction shows trimming of 7 bases on V and 7 bases on J, plus 17 bases between the germline ends.